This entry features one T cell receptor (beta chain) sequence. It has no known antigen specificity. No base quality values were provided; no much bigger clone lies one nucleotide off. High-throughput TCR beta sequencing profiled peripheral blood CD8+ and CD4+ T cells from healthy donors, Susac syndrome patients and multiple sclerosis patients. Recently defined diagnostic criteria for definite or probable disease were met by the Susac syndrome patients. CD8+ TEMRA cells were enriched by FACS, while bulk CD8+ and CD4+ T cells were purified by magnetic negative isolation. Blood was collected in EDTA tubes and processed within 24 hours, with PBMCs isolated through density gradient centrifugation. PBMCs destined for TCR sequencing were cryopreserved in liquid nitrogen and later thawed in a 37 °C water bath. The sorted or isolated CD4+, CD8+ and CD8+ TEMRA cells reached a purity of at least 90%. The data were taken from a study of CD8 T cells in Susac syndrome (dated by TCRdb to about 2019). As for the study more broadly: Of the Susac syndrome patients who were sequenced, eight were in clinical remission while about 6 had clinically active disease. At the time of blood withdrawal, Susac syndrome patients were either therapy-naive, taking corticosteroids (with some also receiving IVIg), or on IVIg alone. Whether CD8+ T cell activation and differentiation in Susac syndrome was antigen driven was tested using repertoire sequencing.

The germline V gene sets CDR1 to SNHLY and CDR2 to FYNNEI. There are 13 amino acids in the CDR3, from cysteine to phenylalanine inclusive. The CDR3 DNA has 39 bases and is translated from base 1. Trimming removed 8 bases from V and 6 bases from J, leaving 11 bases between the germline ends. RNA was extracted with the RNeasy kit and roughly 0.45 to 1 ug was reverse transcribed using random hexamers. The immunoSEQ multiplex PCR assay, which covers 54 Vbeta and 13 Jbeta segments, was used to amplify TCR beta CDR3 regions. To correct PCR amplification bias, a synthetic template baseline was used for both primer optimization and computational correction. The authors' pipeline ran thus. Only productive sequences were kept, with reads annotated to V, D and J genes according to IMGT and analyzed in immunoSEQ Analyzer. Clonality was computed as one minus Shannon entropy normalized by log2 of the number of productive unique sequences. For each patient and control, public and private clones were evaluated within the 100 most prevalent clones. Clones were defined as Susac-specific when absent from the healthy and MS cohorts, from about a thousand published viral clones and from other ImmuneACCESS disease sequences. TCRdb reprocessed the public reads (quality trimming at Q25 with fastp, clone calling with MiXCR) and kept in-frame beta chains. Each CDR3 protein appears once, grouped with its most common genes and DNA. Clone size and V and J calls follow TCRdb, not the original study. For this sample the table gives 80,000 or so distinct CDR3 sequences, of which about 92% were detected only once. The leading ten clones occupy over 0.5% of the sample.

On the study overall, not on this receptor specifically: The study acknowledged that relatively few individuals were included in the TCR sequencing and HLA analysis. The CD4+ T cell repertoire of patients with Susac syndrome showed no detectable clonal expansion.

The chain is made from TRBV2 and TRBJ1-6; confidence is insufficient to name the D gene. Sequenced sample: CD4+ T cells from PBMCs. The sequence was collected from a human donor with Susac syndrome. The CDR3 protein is CASRRTVNSPLHF. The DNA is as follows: TGTGCCAGCCGCCGGACCGTTAATTCACCCCTCCACTTT.